Shown below are 20 T cell receptor beta chains from a single sample sequenced in a study of cytomegalovirus exposure and HLA in healthy donors. Researchers ran the PCR with 60 Vbeta and 13 Jbeta primers. Libraries were prepared by immunoSEQ multiplex PCR; TCRdb keeps only in-frame clonotypes and omits some of them. Among roughly 150,000 clones, around 84% were seen once, and the ten largest hold roughly 2.4%. Sequenced sample: PBMCs. The receptors here all came from a woman aged 18-35 years in good health and CMV-seronegative.

The gene calls are TRBV5-8 and TRBJ2-7; 8 bases line up with TRBD1. Trimming at V came to 4 bases and at J to 4 bases, leaving 7 bases not matched to a gene. CDR1 is SGHTS and CDR2 is YDEGEE in the germline V gene. The CDR3 has 14 amino acids. The chain's CDR3 is CASSLGDRGYEQYF. The DNA of the CDR3 is TGTGCCAGCAGCCTGGGAGACAGGGGTTACGAGCAGTACTTC. The full variable domain, rest sourced from reference TRBV5-8 and TRBJ2-7, is EAGVTQSPTHLIKTRGQQATLRCSPISGHTSVYWYQQALGLGLQFLLWYDEGEERNRGNFPPRFSGRQFPNYSSELNVNALELEDSALYLCASSLGDRGYEQYFGPGTRLTVT.

This chain links TRBV14 with TRBJ2-7; unclear D gene. CDR1 and CDR2 from the germline V gene are SGHDN and FVKESK. The germline V and J ends were trimmed by 8 bases and 2 bases, with 13 bases remaining between them. The CDR3 extends over 13 amino acids. The CDR3 DNA is TGTGCCAGCGAGGAGTTTAGGACCTACGAGCAGTACTTC. This gives the protein CASEEFRTYEQYF.

V gene TRBV5-4 combines with J gene TRBJ2-1, with 15 bases aligning to TRBD2. CDR1 is SGHNT and CDR2 is YYREEE in the germline V gene (reference sequence). This CDR3 spans 18 amino acids. Losses at the gene ends were 0 bases for V and 6 bases for J; bases not matched to a gene: 7. The CDR3 sequence: CASSLVGLAGGGLNEQFF. DNA for the CDR3: TGTGCCAGCAGCTTGGTGGGACTAGCGGGGGGCGGTCTCAATGAGCAGTTCTTC.

The chain has TRBV27 and TRBJ2-7; tentatively, D is TRBD2 (6 bases). The CDR3 loop spans 15 amino acids. CDR1 MNHEY and CDR2 SMNVEV come from the germline V gene (reference sequence). Trimming cost V 3 bases and J 0 bases, with 12 bases left between them. This CDR3 is CASSLGGEPSYEQYF. The CDR3 nucleotides are TGTGCCAGCAGTTTGGGCGGGGAGCCCTCCTACGAGCAGTACTTC.

V is TRBV11-2 and J is TRBJ1-1, with 8 bases that match TRBD1. Germline lookup yields CDR1 SGHAT and CDR2 FQNNGV. This CDR3 is built from 17 residues. Germline trimming cut 4 bases from V and 5 bases from J; bases unmatched to any gene: 15. This CDR3 is CASSSILGGQGRTEAFF. CDR3 nucleotides: TGTGCCAGCAGCTCTATCTTGGGTGGACAGGGCCGTACTGAAGCTTTCTTT.

About this clone itself: This same CDR3 is encoded by further DNA sequences in the sample. The chain has TRBV7-9 and TRBJ2-7, with D maybe TRBD2 (5 bases). The CDR3 consists of 13 residues. Trimming stripped 8 bases from V and 1 base from J, with 12 bases between. Germline V gene sequence: CDR1 SEHNR, CDR2 FQNEAQ (reference sequence). CDR3 residues: CASSKRESYEQYF. For the CDR3, the DNA is TGTGCCAGCTCCAAGAGGGAATCCTACGAGCAGTACTTC.

V usage is TRBV6-5 and J usage is TRBJ2-1, with TRBD2 matching over 8 bases. CDR3 length: 15 amino acids. Germline V gives CDR1 MNHEY, CDR2 SVGAGI. Trimming cost V 4 bases and J 3 bases; bases outside gene matches: 5. This CDR3 is CASSLAGRSYNEQFF. The CDR3 DNA follows: TGTGCCAGCAGTTTAGCGGGACGGAGCTACAATGAGCAGTTCTTC.

The V and J genes are TRBV4-1 and TRBJ2-5, with TRBD2 as a possible D gene (5 bases). The CDR3 loop spans 17 amino acids. V was cut by 2 bases and J by 11 bases, with 27 bases left in between. Germline assignment: CDR1 MGHRA and CDR2 YSYEKL. CDR3 nucleotides: TGCGCCAGCAGCCAACAGCTAGCTTCTCCCCTCCGGAAGGAGCAGTACTTC. Its translation: CASSQQLASPLRKEQYF.

This clone showed up just a few times. The J gene is TRBJ1-3, the V gene TRBV25-1, with unresolved D. Germline V CDR1 and CDR2: MGHDK, SYGVNS. Trimming pared 1 base from V and 13 bases from J, leaving 14 bases between. The CDR3 is 13 residues long. The CDR3 DNA is TGTGCCAGCAGTGAATTCGGGGAGGCGAGAATATATTTT. It translates to CASSEFGEARIYF.

The chain recombines TRBV7-2 with TRBJ2-5; 9 bases align to TRBD2. The CDR3 contains 15 residues. Trimming took 2 bases from V and 2 from J; bases not matched to a gene: 3. Germline CDR1 SGHTA, CDR2 FQGNSA. For the CDR3, the DNA is TGTGCCAGCAGCTTAAGCGGGGGGAGGCAAGAGACCCAGTACTTC. It is translated as CASSLSGGRQETQYF.

This sequence joins TRBV19 and TRBJ1-3; 7 bases agree with TRBD1. Trimming removed 7 bases from V and 1 base from J; junction bases left unmatched: 4. This CDR3 has 14 amino acids. CDR1 LNHDA and CDR2 SQIVND come from the germline V gene (reference sequence). The CDR3 reads CASTAGGSGNTIYF. The CDR3 bases are TGTGCCAGTACCGCAGGGGGGTCTGGAAACACCATATATTTT.

This rearrangement joins TRBV30 to TRBJ2-5; D remains ambiguous. The length of the CDR3 is 12 residues. The germline V gene has CDR1 GTSNPN and CDR2 SVGIG (reference sequence). The V end lost 3 bases, the J end lost 10 bases, and 15 bases lay between the germline ends. CDR3 loop: CAWRRLPRVQYF. CDR3 in DNA: TGTGCCTGGAGGAGACTCCCGAGAGTCCAGTACTTC.

V usage is TRBV28 and J usage is TRBJ2-5; no clear D. Germline loops: CDR1 MDHEN, CDR2 SYDVKM. The CDR3 is 17 amino acids. The ends were cut back, 5 bases at V and 0 bases at J, with 19 bases in the middle. The CDR3 nucleotides are TGTGCCAGCAGTCCGCTGAGGAAGGCGACGTACCAAGAGACCCAGTACTTC. Protein: CASSPLRKATYQETQYF.

This chain uses TRBV7-2 with TRBJ1-2; perhaps TRBD1 as D (5 bases). The CDR3 totals 14 residues. Germline V gene lookup returns CDR1 SGHTA and CDR2 FQGNSA. Trimming shortened V by 5 bases and J by 7 bases, and 17 bases separated the two germline ends. CDR3: CASSPAWGTSGYTF. The CDR3, as DNA: TGTGCCAGCAGCCCCGCCTGGGGGACTAGTGGCTACACCTTC. Together with reference TRBV7-2 and TRBJ1-2, the CDR3 gives the full variable domain: GAGVSQSPSNKVTEKGKDVELRCDPISGHTALYWYRQSLGQGLEFLIYFQGNSAPDKSGLPSDRFSAERTGGSVSTLTIQRTQQEDSAVYLCASSPAWGTSGYTFGSGTRLTVV.

The chain couples TRBV5-1 to TRBJ1-1; D remains unclear. In germline, CDR1 is SGHRS, CDR2 YFSETQ. Trimming left V 0 bases short and J 2 bases short, with 8 bases between. The CDR3 runs to 14 residues. As DNA, the CDR3 is TGCGCCAGCAGCTTGGATGGGCGCAACACTGAAGCTTTCTTT. It yields the protein CASSLDGRNTEAFF. The full variable domain, in which reference TRBV5-1 and TRBJ1-1 provide the parts outside the CDR3, is KAGVTQTPRYLIKTRGQQVTLSCSPISGHRSVSWYQQTPGQGLQFLFEYFSETQRNKGNFPGRFSGRQFSNSRSEMNVSTLELGDSALYLCASSLDGRNTEAFFGQGTRLTVV.

The chain carries TRBV7-9 and TRBJ2-3; 11 positions agree with TRBD2. After removal of 5 bases from V and 2 bases from J, the junction contained 9 bases not matched to a gene. The germline CDR1 and CDR2 sequences are SEHNR and FQNEAQ (reference sequence). CDR3 length equals 17 residues. This chain's CDR3 is CASSKPRLAGFTDTQYF. Here the CDR3 DNA reads TGTGCCAGCAGCAAACCCCGACTAGCGGGGTTCACAGATACGCAGTATTTT.

V gene TRBV4-2 combines with J gene TRBJ2-1; the D gene is possibly TRBD2 (5 bases). This CDR3 has 15 residues. V lost 0 bases, J lost 7 bases, and 13 bases lay in between. The germline gives CDR1 LGHNA, CDR2 YNFKEQ. The CDR3 reads CASSQERTLGNEQFF. CDR3 DNA: TGTGCCAGCAGCCAAGAACGGACTCTGGGGAATGAGCAGTTCTTC.

This clone turned up a few times. The chain uses TRBV27 and TRBJ1-6; D gene ambiguous. V gave up 7 bases and J gave up 7 bases, with 20 bases separating them. The CDR3 is 16 residues long. The germline CDR1 and CDR2 sequences are MNHEY and SMNVEV (reference sequence). This CDR3 is CASTQTVSTSNSPLHF. CDR3 sequence (DNA): TGTGCCAGCACCCAGACGGTGTCGACTTCCAATTCACCCCTCCACTTT.

As for this clone: A read error may account for a junction end that differs from germline. The CDR3 loop reads CSSSSQGYEQYF. The DNA of the CDR3 is TGTTCCAGCAGCTCACAGGGTTACGAGCAGTACTTC. This sequence joins TRBV7-9 and TRBJ2-7, with a possible D match to TRBD1 (6 bases). CDR3 length: 12 residues. Germline CDR1 SEHNR, CDR2 FQNEAQ (reference sequence).

The chain is built from TRBV11-2 and TRBJ1-2, with a possible D match to TRBD1 (5 bases). Germline V lookup: CDR1 SGHAT, CDR2 FQNNGV. The CDR3 extends over 13 amino acids. V shed 1 base and J shed 7 bases, with 10 bases lying between them. The CDR3 region has the DNA TGTGCCAGCAGCTTAGTGCAGGGTACTGGCTACACCTTC. Amino acids: CASSLVQGTGYTF. Full variable domain (outside the CDR3, taken from reference TRBV11-2 and TRBJ1-2): EAGVAQSPRYKIIEKRQSVAFWCNPISGHATLYWYQQILGQGPKLLIQFQNNGVVDDSQLPKDRFSAERLKGVDSTLKIQPAKLEDSAVYLCASSLVQGTGYTFGSGTRLTVV.